This T cell receptor beta chain was profiled in a study of T cell responses to AZD1222 COVID-19 vaccine. CDR1 and CDR2 (germline): SGHAT, FQNNGV. This CDR3 region has 15 residues. V shed 1 base and J 8 bases; nucleotides not matched to a gene: 7. Method: immunoSEQ multiplex PCR; TCRdb's copy keeps in-frame clones and lacks some. The top ten hold roughly 6% of the sample, which has about 89,000 clones, more than 70% seen once. The receptor comes from an adult who received the AZD1222 COVID-19 vaccine. Here the sequenced sample was peripheral blood, taken 28 days after the second AZD1222 dose. The chain uses TRBV11-2 and TRBJ1-4; TRBD1 agrees at 7 bases. The chain's CDR3 is CASSLGGGQNEKLFF. The CDR3 region has the DNA TGTGCCAGCAGCTTAGGGGGGGGACAGAACGAAAAACTGTTTTTT.